Following are 22 T cell receptor beta chains from one sample sequenced in a study of Ad26.COV2.S vaccination and SARS-CoV-2 variants. Stated treatment: around 19 received Ad26.COV2.S at low or high dose, single or two shots; about five received placebo; per-sample allocation not given. Sampling took place 63 days after the first vaccine or placebo injection. TCRdb's copy holds only in-frame clones and misses some; the assay was immunoSEQ multiplex PCR. The data show fewer than 400,000 clones, with less than 90% seen just once and 3.5% held by the top ten. The input for sequencing was peripheral blood, taken in a trial of Ad26.COV2.S vaccine versus placebo. These TCRs come from a person between 18 and 60 years old who received the Ad26.COV2.S COVID-19 vaccine or a placebo.

The chain uses TRBV6-5 and TRBJ1-1; D is perhaps TRBD1 (6 bases). The V gene's germline CDR1 is MNHEY and CDR2 SVGAGI. The CDR3 consists of 14 residues. The V and J ends lost 0 bases and 4 bases respectively, with 9 bases between them. CDR3 residues: CASSYSRQATEAFF. DNA of the CDR3: TGTGCCAGCAGTTACTCTAGACAGGCCACTGAAGCTTTCTTT.

V and J are TRBV7-9 and TRBJ1-1, with D unclear. The CDR3 contains 15 residues. V was clipped by 2 bases and J by 0 bases, with 10 bases between them. Germline CDR1 SEHNR, CDR2 FQNEAQ (reference sequence). Here the CDR3 reads CASSLRQAMNTEAFF. The CDR3 DNA is TGTGCCAGCAGCTTACGGCAGGCAATGAACACTGAAGCTTTCTTT.

The chain uses TRBV27 and TRBJ1-1, with D possibly TRBD1 on 5 matching bases. The V end lost 5 bases, the J end lost 8 bases, and 18 bases lay between the germline ends. Per the germline V gene, CDR1 is MNHEY and CDR2 is SMNVEV (reference sequence). The CDR3 runs 14 residues. Here the CDR3 DNA reads TGTGCCAGCAGTACCTCGGACACAAGGTCGGAAGCTTTCTTT. The encoded protein is CASSTSDTRSEAFF.

V gene TRBV5-1 combines with J gene TRBJ1-2; 9 nucleotides match TRBD1. This CDR3 region has 15 residues. The V gene's germline CDR1 is SGHRS and CDR2 YFSETQ. The trim removed 2 bases at V and 4 bases at J, leaving 6 bases unmatched. The CDR3 here is CASSLNPGQGYGYTF. Here the CDR3 DNA reads TGCGCCAGCAGCTTAAATCCGGGACAGGGCTATGGCTACACCTTC.

V usage is TRBV7-9 and J usage is TRBJ2-2; perhaps TRBD2 as D (5 bases). Germline CDR1 is SEHNR and CDR2 is FQNEAQ (reference sequence). The V and J ends lost 5 bases and 0 bases respectively, with 16 bases between them. The CDR3 spans 17 residues. CDR3 loop: CASSPSGGWANTGELFF. CDR3 bases: TGTGCCAGCAGCCCGAGTGGAGGCTGGGCGAACACCGGGGAGCTGTTTTTT.

J is TRBJ1-2 and V is TRBV6-4; perhaps TRBD1 as D (5 bases). This CDR3 is 16 amino acids long. Trimming pared 5 bases from V and 4 bases from J, leaving 20 bases between. Germline CDR1 MRHNA, CDR2 SNTAGT. In DNA, the CDR3 is TGTGCCAGCAGTCCGGGACGGCCGCTATCATTCTATGGCTACACCTTC. Translated, it gives CASSPGRPLSFYGYTF.

This chain uses TRBV4-1 with TRBJ1-2; D is perhaps TRBD1 (5 bases). Trimming pared 1 base from V and 2 bases from J, leaving 17 bases between. This CDR3 has 17 amino acids. Germline V CDR1 and CDR2: MGHRA, YSYEKL. The CDR3 sequence: CASSQVPGSGGNYGYTF. CDR3 nucleotide sequence: TGCGCCAGCAGCCAAGTCCCAGGATCGGGGGGAAACTATGGCTACACCTTC.

The CDR3, as DNA: TGTGCCAGCAGTGAAAGGCTACAGGGGTTGTACGAGCAGTACTTC. It is translated as CASSERLQGLYEQYF. The chain combines TRBV6-1 with TRBJ2-7, with 7 nucleotides matching TRBD1. This CDR3 spans 15 amino acids. J gave up 4 bases and V 2 bases, and 8 bases lay outside the gene matches. Germline V CDR1 and CDR2: MNHNS, SASEGT.

The rearrangement links TRBV4-3 to TRBJ1-6; D possibly corresponds to TRBD1 (5 bases). Trimming took off 0 bases at V and 10 bases at J, with 13 bases between the two ends. The V gene's germline CDR1 is LGHNA and CDR2 YSLEER. The CDR3 contains 15 residues. The CDR3 bases are TGCGCCAGCAGCCAAGAACGGGCAGGGCCCTCACCCCTCCACTTT. Protein: CASSQERAGPSPLHF.

The chain has TRBV6-5 and TRBJ1-4; D perhaps matches TRBD1 (5 bases). From germline, CDR1 is MNHEY and CDR2 SVGAGI. The CDR3 consists of 14 residues. V shed 7 bases and J shed 6 bases, with 15 bases lying between them. CDR3 loop: CASKRGGRDEKLFF. CDR3 sequence (DNA): TGTGCCAGCAAGAGGGGAGGGAGAGATGAAAAACTGTTTTTT.

The V and J genes are TRBV6-4 and TRBJ1-2; 10 bases are a match to TRBD1. There are 17 residues in the CDR3. V trimming: 7 bases; J trimming: 8 bases; junction bases outside the gene matches: 19. Germline V gives CDR1 MRHNA, CDR2 SNTAGT. CDR3 nucleotide sequence: TGTGCCAGCATACACCTGGCCGGACAGGGGGACTTTGGGGGCTACACCTTC. This gives the protein CASIHLAGQGDFGGYTF.

This clone has a single count. J is TRBJ2-1 and V is TRBV4-3; 8 nucleotides align to TRBD2. This CDR3 comprises 16 residues. V was pared by 0 bases and J by 8 bases, with 9 bases of the junction left unmatched. Germline CDR1 and CDR2: LGHNA and YSLEER. The CDR3: CASSQDMRGAGDEQFF. The CDR3 nucleotides read TGCGCCAGCAGCCAAGATATGCGGGGGGCCGGAGATGAGCAGTTCTTC.

The chain uses TRBV4-1 and TRBJ1-4; the D is unclear. The CDR3 sequence is 16 residues long. V lost 2 bases and J 0 bases, leaving 10 bases between the germline ends. The V gene's germline CDR1 is MGHRA and CDR2 YSYEKL. This CDR3 reads CASSQRAFATNEKLFF. The DNA for the CDR3 is TGCGCCAGCAGCCAACGGGCCTTTGCAACTAATGAAAAACTGTTTTTT.

CDR3 nucleotide sequence: TGTGCCAGCAGCGTAGTGACGGGGGCGGAAACCGGGGAGCTGTTTTTT. Its translation is CASSVVTGAETGELFF. V and J are TRBV9 and TRBJ2-2, with D possibly being TRBD1 or TRBD2 (6 bases each). The CDR3 extends over 16 amino acids. Per the germline V gene, CDR1 is SGDLS and CDR2 is YYNGEE. Trimming took 0 bases from V and 5 from J, leaving 14 bases between them.

A note on this clone: The sample has other DNA sequences that encode this CDR3 too. V gene TRBV29-1 combines with J gene TRBJ2-3; the D is unclear. From germline, CDR1 is SQVTM and CDR2 ANQGSEA. The ends were cut back, 4 bases at V and 5 bases at J, with 7 bases in the middle. This CDR3 is 11 amino acids long. This CDR3 reads CSVAGRDTQYF. The CDR3 DNA reads TGCAGCGTTGCTGGTCGAGATACGCAGTATTTT.

V gene TRBV11-2 combines with J gene TRBJ2-1, with D possibly being TRBD2 (5 bases). Trimming stripped 3 bases from V and 5 bases from J, with 11 bases between. Germline CDR1 is SGHAT and CDR2 is FQNNGV. CDR3 size: 14 residues. CDR3 region: CASSLEVIDNEQFF. The DNA for the CDR3 is TGTGCCAGCAGCTTGGAGGTAATTGACAATGAGCAGTTCTTC.

V is TRBV27 and J is TRBJ2-3, with 9 bases that match TRBD2. J gave up 11 bases and V 2 bases, and 17 bases lay outside the gene matches. The CDR3 consists of 17 residues. Germline assignment: CDR1 MNHEY and CDR2 SMNVEV (reference sequence). The CDR3 DNA reads as TGTGCCAGCAGTTTAAGGTTCCGCGCGGGGGGGGGCCTTGGGCAGTATTTT. Translated: CASSLRFRAGGGLGQYF.

The gene calls are TRBV7-2 and TRBJ2-1; 9 nucleotides line up with TRBD2. Germline V gene sequence: CDR1 SGHTA, CDR2 FQGNSA. V shed 1 base, J shed 7 bases, and the junction held 17 bases outside the gene matches. The CDR3 totals 19 residues. The chain's CDR3 is CASSLVFGRGGRIENEQFF. The CDR3 DNA reads TGTGCCAGCAGCTTAGTGTTCGGGCGGGGGGGCCGAATAGAAAATGAGCAGTTCTTC.

This clone has only one observation. Within the sample, other DNA sequences also encode this same CDR3. The V gene is TRBV11-2, the J gene TRBJ2-3; D remains ambiguous. Looked up from germline, CDR1 is SGHAT and CDR2 is FQNNGV. The V and J ends lost 2 bases and 5 bases respectively, with 2 bases between them. This CDR3 region has 11 residues. This chain's CDR3 is CASSLRDTQYF. CDR3 DNA sequence: TGTGCCAGCAGCTTAAGAGATACGCAGTATTTT. The whole variable domain, filled in from reference TRBV11-2 and TRBJ2-3, reads EAGVAQSPRYKIIEKRQSVAFWCNPISGHATLYWYQQILGQGPKLLIQFQNNGVVDDSQLPKDRFSAERLKGVDSTLKIQPAKLEDSAVYLCASSLRDTQYFGPGTRLTVL.

The CDR3 here is CASSLAFRAGNTIYF. The CDR3 region has the DNA TGTGCCAGCAGCTTAGCCTTCAGGGCTGGAAACACCATATATTTT. The chain uses TRBV7-9 and TRBJ1-3; TRBD1 might be the D (5 bases). Trimming removed 0 bases from V and 2 bases from J, with 8 bases in between. The germline V gene encodes CDR1 SEHNR and CDR2 FQNEAQ (reference sequence). The CDR3 totals 15 residues.

This clone was seen more than once but under ten times. The chain joins TRBV30 to TRBJ1-6, with D perhaps matching TRBD1 (6 bases). The V end lost 3 bases, the J end lost 5 bases, and 11 bases lay between the germline ends. The CDR3 extends over 14 amino acids. The V gene's germline CDR1 is GTSNPN and CDR2 SVGIG (reference sequence). The chain's CDR3 is CAWRGGGDNSPLHF. The CDR3 DNA reads as TGTGCCTGGAGGGGAGGGGGGGATAATTCACCCCTCCACTTT.

V usage is TRBV5-1 and J usage is TRBJ1-6, with D uncertain. V lost 4 bases and J 6 bases, leaving 11 bases between the germline ends. This CDR3 spans 14 amino acids. Germline assignment: CDR1 SGHRS and CDR2 YFSETQ. CDR3 residues: CASSVSPPNSPLHF. In nucleotides, the CDR3 is TGCGCCAGCAGCGTCAGTCCCCCTAATTCACCCCTCCACTTT.